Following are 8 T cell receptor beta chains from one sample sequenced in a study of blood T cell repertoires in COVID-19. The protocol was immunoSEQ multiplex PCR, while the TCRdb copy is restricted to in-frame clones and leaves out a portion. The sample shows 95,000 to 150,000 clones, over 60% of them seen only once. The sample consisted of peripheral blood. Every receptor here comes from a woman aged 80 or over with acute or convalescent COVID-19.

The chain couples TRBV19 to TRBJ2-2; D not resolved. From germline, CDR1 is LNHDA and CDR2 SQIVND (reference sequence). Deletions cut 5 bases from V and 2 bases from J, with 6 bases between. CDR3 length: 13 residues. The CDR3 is CASSARNTGELFF. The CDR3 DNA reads TGTGCCAGTAGTGCGCGAAACACCGGGGAGCTGTTTTTT.

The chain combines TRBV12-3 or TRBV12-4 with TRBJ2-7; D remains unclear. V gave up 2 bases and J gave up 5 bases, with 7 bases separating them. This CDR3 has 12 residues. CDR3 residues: CASSLPLNEQYF. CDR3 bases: TGTGCCAGCAGTTTACCGTTAAACGAGCAGTACTTC.

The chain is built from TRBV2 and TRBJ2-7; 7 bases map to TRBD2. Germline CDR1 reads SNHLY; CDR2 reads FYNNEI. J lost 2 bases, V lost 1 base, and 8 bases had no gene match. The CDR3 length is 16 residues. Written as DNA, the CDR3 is TGTGCCAGCAGTGAAGGAAAATGGACTAGGCCCTACGAGCAGTACTTC. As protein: CASSEGKWTRPYEQYF.

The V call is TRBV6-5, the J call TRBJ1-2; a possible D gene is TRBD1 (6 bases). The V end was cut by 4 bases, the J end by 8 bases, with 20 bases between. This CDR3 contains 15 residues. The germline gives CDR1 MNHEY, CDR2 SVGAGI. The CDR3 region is CASSSFDRRTVGYTF. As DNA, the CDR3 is TGTGCCAGCAGTTCCTTCGACAGGAGAACCGTGGGCTACACCTTC.

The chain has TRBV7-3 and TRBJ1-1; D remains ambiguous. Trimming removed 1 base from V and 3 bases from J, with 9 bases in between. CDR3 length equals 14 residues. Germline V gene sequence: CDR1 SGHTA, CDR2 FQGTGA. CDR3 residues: CASSLMGSHTEAFF. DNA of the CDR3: TGTGCCAGCAGCTTAATGGGCTCCCACACTGAAGCTTTCTTT.

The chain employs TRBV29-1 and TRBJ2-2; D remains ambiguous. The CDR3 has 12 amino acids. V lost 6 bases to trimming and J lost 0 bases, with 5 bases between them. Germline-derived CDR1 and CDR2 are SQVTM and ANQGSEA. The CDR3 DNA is TGCAGCGTGAGTGCGAACACCGGGGAGCTGTTTTTT. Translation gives CSVSANTGELFF.

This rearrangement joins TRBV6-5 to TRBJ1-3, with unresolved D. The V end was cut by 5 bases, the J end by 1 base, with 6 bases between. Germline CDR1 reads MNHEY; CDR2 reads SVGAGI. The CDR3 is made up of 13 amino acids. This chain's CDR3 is CASSLLSGNTIYF. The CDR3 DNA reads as TGTGCCAGCAGTCTCCTGTCTGGAAACACCATATATTTT.

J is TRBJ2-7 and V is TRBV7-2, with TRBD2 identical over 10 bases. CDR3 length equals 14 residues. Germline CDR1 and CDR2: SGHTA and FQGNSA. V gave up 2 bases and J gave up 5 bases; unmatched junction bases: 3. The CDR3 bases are TGTGCCAGCAGCTTACGGCTAGCGGGAGACGAGCAGTACTTC. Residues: CASSLRLAGDEQYF.